The 26 T cell receptor beta chains reported below all come from one sample, sequenced in a study of CD8+ T cells in alopecia areata. TCR sequencing used cDNA made by reverse transcription of extracted RNA. The data were produced by immunoSEQ multiplex PCR, yet TCRdb's version contains in-frame clones alone and is incomplete. Of roughly 180,000 clones listed, 51% are singletons. Treatment reported: oral pan-JAK inhibitor, 5-10 mg twice daily. Sequencing used CD8+ T cells sorted from blood, obtained around week 54, from a patient treated with tofacitinib. These receptors originate from a human donor with alopecia areata.

The chain recombines TRBV11-2 with TRBJ2-7; D is perhaps TRBD1 (5 bases). Germline lookup yields CDR1 SGHAT and CDR2 FQNNGV. V was trimmed by 1 base and J by 0 bases, leaving 13 bases between them. There are 16 residues in the CDR3. This CDR3 is CASSLGRAVRSYEQYF. CDR3 nucleotide sequence: TGTGCCAGCAGCTTAGGCAGGGCCGTGCGCTCCTACGAGCAGTACTTC. The full variable domain, in which reference TRBV11-2 and TRBJ2-7 provide the parts outside the CDR3, is EAGVAQSPRYKIIEKRQSVAFWCNPISGHATLYWYQQILGQGPKLLIQFQNNGVVDDSQLPKDRFSAERLKGVDSTLKIQPAKLEDSAVYLCASSLGRAVRSYEQYFGPGTRLTVT.

This clone was found a few times. The chain combines TRBV27 with TRBJ2-1, with D maybe TRBD2 (6 bases). Germline V CDR1 and CDR2: MNHEY, SMNVEV (reference sequence). The CDR3 contains 15 residues. V shed 5 bases and J shed 4 bases, with 15 bases lying between them. The CDR3 sequence is CASSVMLAGYNEQFF. Written as DNA, the CDR3 is TGTGCCAGCAGTGTTATGTTGGCGGGGTACAATGAGCAGTTCTTC.

J is TRBJ2-5 and V is TRBV5-1, with 10 bases aligning to TRBD1. The germline CDR1 and CDR2 sequences are SGHRS and YFSETQ. This CDR3 has 15 amino acids. After removal of 4 bases from V and 4 bases from J, the junction contained 7 bases not matched to a gene. CDR3 sequence (DNA): TGCGCCAGCAGCCCGGAGACAGGGGGCGGAGAGACCCAGTACTTC. Translating gives CASSPETGGGETQYF.

V usage is TRBV27 and J usage is TRBJ1-2; TRBD1 agrees at 8 bases. With 7 bases clipped from V and 6 bases from J, the junction kept 4 bases outside the gene matches. CDR3 length: 12 amino acids. Per the germline V gene, CDR1 is MNHEY and CDR2 is SMNVEV (reference sequence). Here the CDR3 DNA reads TGTGCCAGCAAAACAGGGGGGGATGGCTACACCTTC. It is translated as CASKTGGDGYTF.

This clone was observed a few times. V gene TRBV29-1 combines with J gene TRBJ2-7; D is perhaps TRBD1 or TRBD2 (5 bases each). The CDR3 spans 14 residues. Trimming left V 3 bases short and J 1 base short, with 13 bases between. Germline V CDR1 and CDR2: SQVTM, ANQGSEA. The CDR3 DNA reads TGCAGCGTTGAGGGGGTGGGCGGTTCCTACGAGCAGTACTTC. Translating it yields CSVEGVGGSYEQYF.

This chain links TRBV2 with TRBJ2-7; D perhaps matches TRBD1 (6 bases). There are 14 residues in the CDR3. CDR1 is SNHLY, CDR2 FYNNEI, per germline. With 5 bases removed from V and 5 bases from J, the gap between germline ends came to 16 bases. This CDR3 is CASSLIQGTNEQYF. CDR3 DNA sequence: TGTGCCAGCAGTCTTATACAGGGTACCAACGAGCAGTACTTC.

The chain links TRBV19 to TRBJ2-7; 8 nucleotides agree with TRBD1. CDR3 size: 16 residues. Unmatched junction bases numbered 9, after V lost 3 bases and J lost 2 bases. The V gene's germline CDR1 is LNHDA and CDR2 SQIVND (reference sequence). CDR3 in DNA: TGTGCCAGTAGTATCGCCCCGACAGGGGATCCCTACGAGCAGTACTTC. Amino acid sequence: CASSIAPTGDPYEQYF.

The chain joins TRBV4-1 to TRBJ1-2; no clear D. The CDR3 has 16 residues. Trimming left V 1 base short and J 4 bases short, with 16 bases between. Germline assignment: CDR1 MGHRA and CDR2 YSYEKL. CDR3 sequence reads: CASSQVTTIKSYGYTF. The DNA of the CDR3 is TGCGCCAGCAGCCAAGTAACCACAATTAAGTCCTATGGCTACACCTTC.

This clone came up a few times. The chain couples TRBV7-2 to TRBJ1-5; D perhaps matches TRBD1 (6 bases). CDR3 length: 13 residues. The germline V and J ends were trimmed by 5 bases and 4 bases, with 9 bases remaining between them. CDR1 SGHTA and CDR2 FQGNSA come from the germline V gene. In DNA, the CDR3 is TGTGCCAGCAGCCGGGACACGAATCAGCCCCAGCATTTT. Its translation is CASSRDTNQPQHF.

The chain is built from TRBV13 and TRBJ2-2, with a possible D match to TRBD1 (5 bases). V was clipped by 2 bases and J by 0 bases, with 13 bases between them. Per germline, CDR1 PRHDT and CDR2 FYEKMQ (reference sequence). The CDR3 loop spans 17 amino acids. CDR3 protein: CASSLSVTGPNTGELFF. The CDR3 DNA is TGTGCCAGCAGCTTATCCGTCACAGGCCCGAACACCGGGGAGCTGTTTTTT. Supplemented by reference TRBV13 and TRBJ2-2, the full variable domain reads AAGVIQSPRHLIKEKRETATLKCYPIPRHDTVYWYQQGPGQDPQFLISFYEKMQSDKGSIPDRFSAQQFSDYHSELNMSSLELGDSALYFCASSLSVTGPNTGELFFGEGSRLTVL.

This sequence joins TRBV13 and TRBJ1-1; the D is unclear. This CDR3 region has 14 residues. The germline V gene encodes CDR1 PRHDT and CDR2 FYEKMQ (reference sequence). Trimming stripped 2 bases from V and 1 base from J, with 8 bases between. The CDR3 region has the DNA TGTGCCAGCAGCTTAAGGATGCAGAACACTGAAGCTTTCTTT. Translated: CASSLRMQNTEAFF.

V gene TRBV11-2 combines with J gene TRBJ1-1; a possible D gene is TRBD1 (6 bases). The CDR3 length is 12 residues. Trimming took off 5 bases at V and 5 bases at J, with 9 bases between the two ends. The V gene's germline CDR1 is SGHAT and CDR2 FQNNGV. DNA for the CDR3: TGTGCCAGCAGCCCCCAGGGGACTGAAGCTTTCTTT. Its protein product is CASSPQGTEAFF.

This chain uses TRBV30 with TRBJ2-7; 8 bases line up with TRBD2. Germline CDR1 and CDR2: GTSNPN and SVGIG (reference sequence). The J segment lost 4 bases and the V segment lost 0 bases, leaving 11 bases of the junction unmatched. CDR3 size: 16 residues. In nucleotides, the CDR3 is TGTGCCTGGAGTGTACCAGGCGGGGGGCAACTATACGAGCAGTACTTC. Protein: CAWSVPGGGQLYEQYF. Full variable domain (rest looked up from reference TRBV30 and TRBJ2-7): SQTIHQWPATLVQPVGSPLSLECTVEGTSNPNLYWYRQAAGRGLQLLFYSVGIGQISSEVPQNLSASRPQDRQFILSSKKLLLSDSGFYLCAWSVPGGGQLYEQYFGPGTRLTVT.

The table lists this clone with a few counts. V gene TRBV29-1 combines with J gene TRBJ2-3, with 8 bases aligning to TRBD1. The trim removed 6 bases at V and 7 bases at J, leaving 3 bases unmatched. This CDR3 has 11 residues. In germline, CDR1 is SQVTM, CDR2 ANQGSEA. CDR3: CSVDRDYTQYF. In nucleotides, the CDR3 is TGCAGCGTGGACAGGGATTATACGCAGTATTTT.

This clone was seen a few times. This rearrangement joins TRBV14 to TRBJ1-5, with D possibly matching TRBD1 (5 bases). Germline CDR1 SGHDN, CDR2 FVKESK. The CDR3 covers 13 residues. Deletions cut 1 base from V and 7 bases from J, with 8 bases between. The CDR3 DNA is TGTGCCAGCAGCCAAGGCGAGGGGCAGCCCCAGCATTTT. Protein product: CASSQGEGQPQHF.

There are a few counts of this clone. The V call is TRBV4-3, the J call TRBJ2-3, with TRBD2 identical over 8 bases. CDR3 length: 15 amino acids. Germline V gene sequence: CDR1 LGHNA, CDR2 YSLEER. The trim removed 2 bases at V and 6 bases at J, leaving 7 bases unmatched. The CDR3 region has the DNA TGCGCCAGCAGCCAATTACTAGCGGCCAAGGATACGCAGTATTTT. As protein: CASSQLLAAKDTQYF.

The chain joins TRBV25-1 to TRBJ2-7, with 7 bases identical to TRBD1. The CDR3 is 13 amino acids. Germline CDR1 MGHDK, CDR2 SYGVNS. After removal of 6 bases from V and 2 bases from J, the junction contained 4 bases not matched to a gene. The CDR3 reads CASSGGQAYEQYF. The CDR3 DNA reads TGTGCCAGCAGCGGTGGACAGGCCTACGAGCAGTACTTC.

The V and J genes are TRBV25-1 and TRBJ2-7; 9 bases are shared with TRBD1. Per germline, CDR1 MGHDK and CDR2 SYGVNS. With 3 bases clipped from V and 5 bases from J, the junction kept 5 bases outside the gene matches. This CDR3 is built from 14 residues. This chain's CDR3 is CASSEGDRAHEQYF. CDR3 sequence (DNA): TGTGCCAGCAGTGAGGGGGACAGGGCCCACGAGCAGTACTTC.

The V and J genes are TRBV29-1 and TRBJ2-7; weak D call: TRBD2 (5 bases). This CDR3 comprises 13 residues. In germline, CDR1 is SQVTM, CDR2 ANQGSEA. Trimming cost V 7 bases and J 3 bases, with 16 bases left between them. The CDR3 coding sequence is TGCAGCGCCCGCGAGCCCGGGGACTACGAGCAGTACTTC. Its protein is CSAREPGDYEQYF.

The chain couples TRBV10-3 to TRBJ1-1, with D possibly TRBD1 on 5 matching bases. V gave up 6 bases and J gave up 4 bases, with 12 bases separating them. This CDR3 has 13 amino acids. Germline V CDR1 and CDR2: ENHRY, SYGVKD. CDR3 DNA: TGTGCCATCAGAAAGTCAGGGACCACTGAAGCTTTCTTT. Translating it yields CAIRKSGTTEAFF.

The chain has TRBV9 and TRBJ2-7, with 13 positions matching TRBD2. Per germline, CDR1 SGDLS and CDR2 YYNGEE. This CDR3 has 14 amino acids. J gave up 6 bases and V 4 bases, and 4 bases lay outside the gene matches. This CDR3 is CASSPGLAGVEQYF. DNA of the CDR3: TGTGCCAGCAGCCCAGGACTAGCGGGGGTCGAGCAGTACTTC. The complete variable domain, with remaining parts taken from reference TRBV9 and TRBJ2-7, reads DSGVTQTPKHLITATGQRVTLRCSPRSGDLSVYWYQQSLDQGLQFLIQYYNGEERAKGNILERFSAQQFPDLHSELNLSSLELGDSALYFCASSPGLAGVEQYFGPGTRLTVT.

V is TRBV30 and J is TRBJ2-2; no clear D gene. Germline values: CDR1 GTSNPN, CDR2 SVGIG (reference sequence). The CDR3 is made up of 11 amino acids. The V gene lost 3 bases and the J gene lost 3 bases, with 2 bases spanning the gap. The CDR3 spells CAWRDTGELFF. The CDR3, as DNA: TGTGCCTGGAGGGACACCGGGGAGCTGTTTTTT. Full variable domain (remainder filled in from reference TRBV30 and TRBJ2-2): SQTIHQWPATLVQPVGSPLSLECTVEGTSNPNLYWYRQAAGRGLQLLFYSVGIGQISSEVPQNLSASRPQDRQFILSSKKLLLSDSGFYLCAWRDTGELFFGEGSRLTVL.

The J gene is TRBJ1-5, the V gene TRBV11-2; TRBD1 might be the D (5 bases). Trimming took off 1 base at V and 4 bases at J, with 23 bases between the two ends. The CDR3 covers 19 residues. From germline, CDR1 is SGHAT and CDR2 FQNNGV. The CDR3 sequence: CASSLAFGGRFGTNQPQHF. The CDR3 DNA sequence: TGTGCCAGCAGCTTAGCGTTTGGGGGACGGTTTGGCACAAATCAGCCCCAGCATTTT.

The J gene is TRBJ1-6, the V gene TRBV5-4, with 8 positions matching TRBD1. The V segment lost 2 bases and the J segment 9 bases; nucleotides outside the gene matches: 7. The CDR3 totals 15 residues. Looked up from germline, CDR1 is SGHNT and CDR2 is YYREEE (reference sequence). This CDR3 is CASSFRTGPGSPLHF. CDR3 DNA sequence: TGTGCCAGCAGCTTCAGGACAGGGCCCGGTTCACCCCTCCACTTT.

This chain joins TRBV5-6 and TRBJ2-5; D gene ambiguous. Judging by the DNA end, TRBJ2-7 fits better; the J call may be wrong. CDR3 length: 11 amino acids. Germline loops: CDR1 SGHDT, CDR2 YYEEEE. The CDR3 region is CASSSSYEQYF. The CDR3 DNA is TGTGCCAGCAGCTCCTCCTACGAGCAGTACTTC.

This sequence joins TRBV11-1 and TRBJ2-7; D not certain. The V end was cut by 3 bases, the J end by 2 bases, with 11 bases between. The CDR3 extends over 14 amino acids. The germline CDR1 and CDR2 sequences are SGHAT and FQDESV (reference sequence). CDR3 DNA: TGTGCCAGCAGCTTGGGAACGGCTACCTACGAGCAGTACTTC. Protein product: CASSLGTATYEQYF.